The 32 T cell receptor beta chains presented below share a single source sample, sequenced in a study of blood T cell repertoires in COVID-19. Libraries were prepared by immunoSEQ multiplex PCR; TCRdb keeps only in-frame clonotypes and omits some of them. The sample lists over 25,000 clones; over 75% were seen once. What was sequenced was peripheral blood. The receptors were sampled from a man between 60 and 70 years old with active COVID-19.

This chain uses TRBV5-1 with TRBJ1-3; no firm D call. The V end was cut by 0 bases, the J end by 0 bases, with 10 bases between. This CDR3 is 16 amino acids long. Germline values: CDR1 SGHRS, CDR2 YFSETQ. CDR3 coding DNA: TGCGCCAGCAGCTTGGATGACACTCGCTCTGGAAACACCATATATTTT. Translation: CASSLDDTRSGNTIYF.

The DNA for the CDR3 is TGTGCCAGCTCAAAGGAGGCGAACACCGGGGAGCTGTTTTTT. Protein sequence: CASSKEANTGELFF. The rearrangement uses TRBV18 and TRBJ2-2; D perhaps matches TRBD2 (5 bases). This CDR3 region has 14 residues. V lost 5 bases and J lost 0, with 7 bases in between. The germline gives CDR1 KGHSH, CDR2 LQKENI.

This chain joins TRBV4-2 and TRBJ2-5, with 9 bases identical to TRBD2. The germline V gene encodes CDR1 LGHNA and CDR2 YNFKEQ. J was trimmed by 5 bases and V by 0 bases; bases with no gene match: 7. CDR3 length equals 16 residues. CDR3 sequence (DNA): TGTGCCAGCAGCCAAGAGGTAGCGGGAGTGGGTGAGACCCAGTACTTC. It specifies CASSQEVAGVGETQYF.

The chain employs TRBV6-2 or TRBV6-3 and TRBJ1-4; D not resolved. The CDR3 totals 11 residues. Germline V gene sequence: CDR1 MNHEY, CDR2 SVGEGT. Trimming took 4 bases from V and 8 from J, leaving 5 bases between them. The CDR3 spells CASSLREKLFF. CDR3 DNA sequence: TGTGCCAGCAGTTTGAGGGAAAAACTGTTTTTT.

The chain has TRBV5-6 and TRBJ1-4, with 8 positions matching TRBD1. CDR3 size: 15 residues. With 4 bases clipped from V and 5 bases from J, the junction kept 7 bases outside the gene matches. Per the germline V gene, CDR1 is SGHDT and CDR2 is YYEEEE. CDR3 in DNA: TGTGCCAGCAGCCTGGGGACAGGCTTAAATGAAAAACTGTTTTTT. Amino acids: CASSLGTGLNEKLFF. The full variable domain, its missing parts supplied by reference TRBV5-6 and TRBJ1-4, is DAGVTQSPTHLIKTRGQQVTLRCSPKSGHDTVSWYQQALGQGPQFIFQYYEEEERQRGNFPDRFSGHQFPNYSSELNVNALLLGDSALYLCASSLGTGLNEKLFFGSGTQLSVL.

The genes are TRBV29-1 and TRBJ2-2; D gene uncertain. Trimming removed 5 bases from V and 0 bases from J, with 10 bases in between. The germline gives CDR1 SQVTM, CDR2 ANQGSEA. The CDR3 consists of 14 residues. The CDR3 sequence is CSVRSAANTGELFF. The CDR3, as DNA: TGCAGCGTTAGGTCTGCGGCGAACACCGGGGAGCTGTTTTTT.

The chain has TRBV6-5 and TRBJ2-7, with D possibly TRBD1 on 5 matching bases. The germline CDR1 and CDR2 sequences are MNHEY and SVGAGI. This CDR3 spans 15 amino acids. V was cut by 6 bases and J by 3 bases, with 18 bases left in between. CDR3 amino acids: CASRATAAPFYEQYV. Written as DNA, the CDR3 is TGTGCCAGCAGGGCGACAGCAGCCCCCTTCTACGAGCAGTACGTC.

This chain links TRBV7-2 with TRBJ2-7; D gene uncertain. V was shortened by 5 bases and J by 2 bases, with 16 bases between the two germline ends. The germline V gene has CDR1 SGHTA and CDR2 FQGNSA. The CDR3 loop spans 15 amino acids. CDR3 in amino acids: CASSQSVLRTYEQYF. DNA of the CDR3: TGTGCCAGCAGCCAAAGCGTGCTAAGAACCTACGAGCAGTACTTC. The full variable domain, rest sourced from reference TRBV7-2 and TRBJ2-7, is GAGVSQSPSNKVTEKGKDVELRCDPISGHTALYWYRQSLGQGLEFLIYFQGNSAPDKSGLPSDRFSAERTGGSVSTLTIQRTQQEDSAVYLCASSQSVLRTYEQYFGPGTRLTVT.

The chain links TRBV12-5 to TRBJ1-2; TRBD1 matches at 8 bases. The trim removed 5 bases at V and 6 bases at J, leaving 11 bases unmatched. Germline V gene data show CDR1 as LGHNT and CDR2 as FRNRAP. CDR3 length: 15 residues. CDR3 loop: CASGPYGTGRDGYTF. The CDR3 DNA reads as TGTGCTAGTGGTCCCTACGGGACAGGTAGAGATGGCTACACCTTC.

The V call is TRBV19, the J call TRBJ2-1; 10 nucleotides match TRBD2. With 4 bases clipped from V and 7 bases from J, the junction kept 10 bases outside the gene matches. The CDR3 has 16 residues. Germline loops: CDR1 LNHDA, CDR2 SQIVND (reference sequence). Here the CDR3 DNA reads TGTGCCAGTAGTACAAGACTAGCGGGCCTCTTGAATGAGCAGTTCTTC. It yields the protein CASSTRLAGLLNEQFF.

This chain links TRBV19 with TRBJ2-7; perhaps TRBD2 as D (6 bases). Germline V gene lookup returns CDR1 LNHDA and CDR2 SQIVND (reference sequence). The CDR3 contains 14 residues. The V and J ends lost 2 bases and 7 bases respectively, with 15 bases between them. Here the CDR3 reads CASSIRDSPVEQYF. In nucleotides, the CDR3 is TGTGCCAGTAGTATAAGGGACTCACCCGTGGAGCAGTACTTC.

V is TRBV28 and J is TRBJ2-4, with 13 bases aligning to TRBD2. Germline V gene data show CDR1 as MDHEN and CDR2 as SYDVKM. Germline trimming cut 6 bases from V and 15 bases from J; bases unmatched to any gene: 11. CDR3 size: 14 residues. CDR3 loop: CASRIRGLAGVGYF. CDR3 nucleotides: TGTGCCAGCAGGATACGTGGACTAGCGGGAGTCGGGTACTTC.

The V and J genes are TRBV11-2 and TRBJ1-2, with D hard to call. Germline V gene data show CDR1 as SGHAT and CDR2 as FQNNGV. The CDR3 length is 15 residues. V was pared by 2 bases and J by 5 bases, with 15 bases between. The CDR3 region has the DNA TGTGCCAGCAGCTTAATAACTGCCGGGATGTATGGCTACACCTTC. It encodes CASSLITAGMYGYTF.

The V call is TRBV28, the J call TRBJ1-5, with TRBD1 matching over 7 bases. V dropped 3 bases and J dropped 5; count of bases not matched to a gene: 13. Germline V gene lookup returns CDR1 MDHEN and CDR2 SYDVKM. The CDR3 covers 17 residues. The CDR3 nucleotides read TGTGCCAGCAGTTTCCGGCCCCAGGGGGTGGGGTATCAGCCCCAGCATTTT. Residues: CASSFRPQGVGYQPQHF.

The chain couples TRBV5-8 to TRBJ2-7, with 9 bases lining up with TRBD1. This CDR3 contains 15 residues. From germline, CDR1 is SGHTS and CDR2 YDEGEE. The V gene end was trimmed by 2 bases and the J gene end by 5 bases; junction bases not matched to a gene: 8. The CDR3 nucleotides read TGTGCCAGCAGCTTCGGGTACAGGGGGCAGGACGAGCAGTACTTC. The encoded protein is CASSFGYRGQDEQYF.

This sequence joins TRBV28 and TRBJ1-1; D may be TRBD1 (6 bases). The V end lost 6 bases, the J end lost 6 bases, and 14 bases lay between the germline ends. This CDR3 contains 13 residues. CDR1 is MDHEN and CDR2 is SYDVKM in the germline V gene. The chain's CDR3 is CASRKQGSAEAFF. The DNA for the CDR3 is TGTGCCAGCAGGAAACAGGGTTCCGCTGAAGCTTTCTTT.

This chain uses TRBV23-1 with TRBJ2-7, with 10 bases fitting TRBD2. TRBV23-1 is identified as an open reading frame with a role that is uncertain. This CDR3 spans 19 amino acids. V trimming: 3 bases; J trimming: 4 bases; junction bases outside the gene matches: 18. The CDR3 loop reads CASSHLGEYSKREGYEQYV. CDR3 DNA: TGCGCCAGCAGTCACTTGGGTGAATATTCGAAGCGGGAGGGATACGAGCAGTACGTC.

The chain uses TRBV19 and TRBJ2-1; 10 bases map to TRBD1. With 7 bases clipped from V and 9 bases from J, the junction kept 15 bases outside the gene matches. Germline CDR1 LNHDA, CDR2 SQIVND (reference sequence). The CDR3 runs 16 residues. The CDR3 spells CASKELPGQGLSEQFF. The CDR3 bases are TGTGCCAGTAAGGAGCTCCCGGGACAGGGGTTGAGTGAGCAGTTCTTC.

This rearrangement joins TRBV24-1 to TRBJ2-3, with a tentative D call TRBD1 (5 bases). Germline V lookup: CDR1 KGHDR, CDR2 SFDVKD. This CDR3 is built from 19 residues. Between the trimmed V and J ends, which lost 0 bases and 1 base, there was a span of 19 bases. CDR3 coding DNA: TGTGCCACCAGTGATTTGCCTACCCGCTGGCAGGGTGGCACAGATACGCAGTATTTT. It is translated as CATSDLPTRWQGGTDTQYF.

This clone was detected only once. V and J are TRBV11-2 and TRBJ1-4; 9 positions match TRBD1. The trim removed 6 bases at V and 7 bases at J, leaving 15 bases unmatched. Germline loops: CDR1 SGHAT, CDR2 FQNNGV. CDR3 length: 17 residues. CDR3 in DNA: TGTGCCAGCAGTTTTCCGGGACAGGGCTCTAAATTTGAAAAACTGTTTTTT. Protein sequence: CASSFPGQGSKFEKLFF.

The chain has TRBV24-1 and TRBJ2-7, with TRBD1 matching over 8 bases. Per germline, CDR1 KGHDR and CDR2 SFDVKD. This CDR3 is 15 amino acids long. V lost 2 bases to trimming and J lost 1 base; unmatched junction nucleotides: 3. CDR3 DNA: TGTGCCACCAGTGATTCCGGGACAGGATCCTACGAGCAGTACTTC. This translates into CATSDSGTGSYEQYF.

The chain employs TRBV6-2 or TRBV6-3 and TRBJ2-6; 8 nucleotides agree with TRBD1. This CDR3 region has 18 residues. Germline values: CDR1 MNHEY, CDR2 SVGEGT. The V segment lost 2 bases and the J segment 2 bases; nucleotides outside the gene matches: 8. Here the CDR3 DNA reads TGTGCCAGCAGTTACGTGACAGGGGTCCCGGCTGGGGCCAACGTCCTGACTTTC. Translation gives CASSYVTGVPAGANVLTF.

The chain recombines TRBV20-1 with TRBJ2-2; TRBD2 agrees at 7 bases. The CDR3 covers 16 residues. The V and J ends lost 3 bases and 5 bases, in that order; junction bases with no gene match: 12. Germline V gene lookup returns CDR1 DFQATT and CDR2 SNEGSKA (reference sequence). The DNA for the CDR3 is TGCAGTGCTAGTGACCGGGCGGGAGCGGGGACCGGGGAGCTGTTTTTT. This sequence encodes CSASDRAGAGTGELFF.

V usage is TRBV27 and J usage is TRBJ1-6; D not certain. The CDR3 length is 15 residues. Germline assignment: CDR1 MNHEY and CDR2 SMNVEV (reference sequence). The germline V and J ends were trimmed by 0 bases and 11 bases, with 14 bases remaining between them. The CDR3 DNA reads TGTGCCAGCAGTTTATCCCCAGGCCCGATGGCACCCCTCCACTTT. Encoded protein: CASSLSPGPMAPLHF.

This chain joins TRBV28 and TRBJ2-7; D is unclear. V gave up 6 bases and J gave up 2 bases, with 11 bases separating them. The CDR3 runs 13 residues. Germline V CDR1 and CDR2: MDHEN, SYDVKM. Here the CDR3 reads CASSLESTYEQYV. In DNA, the CDR3 is TGTGCCAGCAGCCTGGAGAGCACCTACGAGCAGTACGTC.

The V and J genes are TRBV2 and TRBJ2-7, with D maybe TRBD1 (6 bases). Trimming stripped 10 bases from V and 6 bases from J, with 19 bases between. The CDR3 totals 13 residues. Germline V CDR1 and CDR2: SNHLY, FYNNEI. CDR3 residues: CATRVQGAGEQYF. The CDR3 nucleotides read TGTGCCACCCGAGTACAGGGTGCAGGCGAGCAGTACTTC.

The chain has TRBV6-5 and TRBJ2-7; 7 bases are shared with TRBD2. There are 14 residues in the CDR3. Losses at the gene ends were 6 bases for V and 10 bases for J; bases not matched to a gene: 15. Germline CDR1 is MNHEY and CDR2 is SVGAGI. The CDR3 protein is CASRPAKAGDSQYF. In DNA, the CDR3 is TGTGCCAGCAGACCCGCTAAGGCGGGGGATTCCCAGTACTTC.

V and J are TRBV19 and TRBJ1-5, with TRBD1 as a possible D gene (6 bases). The CDR3 spans 16 residues. The V gene lost 3 bases and the J gene lost 1 base, with 13 bases spanning the gap. In germline, CDR1 is LNHDA, CDR2 SQIVND (reference sequence). CDR3 in amino acids: CASSMGPGGSNQPQHF. In DNA, the CDR3 is TGTGCCAGTAGTATGGGGCCGGGGGGCAGCAATCAGCCCCAGCATTTT.

This chain joins TRBV11-2 and TRBJ2-7; weak D call: TRBD2 (6 bases). CDR3 length: 15 residues. V lost 3 bases, J lost 5 bases, and 17 bases lay in between. Germline V gene lookup returns CDR1 SGHAT and CDR2 FQNNGV. For the CDR3, the DNA is TGTGCCAGCAGCTTCAACAGGCGGGAAGCCGACGAGCAGTACTTC. This sequence encodes CASSFNRREADEQYF.

This clone was picked up a small number of times. V usage is TRBV11-3 and J usage is TRBJ2-1; 9 nucleotides agree with TRBD1. V was pared by 5 bases and J by 3 bases, with 5 bases of the junction left unmatched. Germline assignment: CDR1 SGHNT and CDR2 YENEEA. The CDR3 has 15 residues. Here the CDR3 reads CASSQDRGFYNEQFF. The CDR3 nucleotides are TGTGCCAGCAGCCAGGACAGGGGCTTCTACAATGAGCAGTTCTTC.

This clone was observed a handful of times. The J gene is TRBJ1-6, the V gene TRBV27, with D perhaps TRBD1 (5 bases). The CDR3 sequence is 13 residues long. The germline V gene has CDR1 MNHEY and CDR2 SMNVEV (reference sequence). V was clipped by 6 bases and J by 7 bases, with 10 bases between them. The CDR3 region is CASRTRQNSPLHF. The DNA for the CDR3 is TGTGCCAGCAGGACACGACAGAATTCACCCCTCCACTTT.

This clone occurred once. The rearrangement links TRBV5-1 to TRBJ2-1; no clear D gene. V lost 2 bases to trimming and J lost 10 bases, with 10 bases between them. CDR1 is SGHRS and CDR2 is YFSETQ in the germline V gene. This CDR3 comprises 12 residues. The chain's CDR3 is CASSFYTSEQFF. The CDR3 bases are TGCGCCAGCAGCTTTTATACTTCGGAGCAGTTCTTC. Combining the CDR3 with reference TRBV5-1 and TRBJ2-1 gives the whole variable domain KAGVTQTPRYLIKTRGQQVTLSCSPISGHRSVSWYQQTPGQGLQFLFEYFSETQRNKGNFPGRFSGRQFSNSRSEMNVSTLELGDSALYLCASSFYTSEQFFGPGTRLTVL.